This T cell receptor (beta chain) emerged from a study of blood T cell repertoires in COVID-19. Study-wide context: The study drew acute and convalescent COVID-19 samples from the United States, Italy and Spain.

The authors' processing: Amplification from reference gene primers served as the basis for estimated nucleated cell counts. Measured with immunoSEQ multiplex PCR; TCRdb has only the in-frame clones, and not every one. D and trimming were read from the DNA, whereas the V and J calls and clone size are those reported in that table. The table has approximately 230,000 clones, around 86% seen once. The CDR3 is 18 amino acids. The chain uses TRBV21-1 and TRBJ1-5; the DNA was not used to check the table's D call, TRBD1. TRBV21-1 is an annotated pseudogene. This clonotype originated in a man aged 40-49 years who had recovered from COVID-19. The specimen was PBMCs or T cells enriched from blood (not recorded which). The CDR3: CASTLRTGGSYSNQPQHF. The CDR3 coding sequence is TGTGCCAGCACCCTAAGGACAGGGGGATCTTATAGCAATCAGCCCCAGCATTTT.